The 10 T cell receptor beta chains listed next were all sequenced from one sample in a study of blood T cell repertoires in COVID-19. Here immunoSEQ multiplex PCR was the method, and the copy in TCRdb shows in-frame clones only, minus some. The sample has just under 90,000 clones, 72% seen once. The sequenced sample consisted of peripheral blood. Receptors were obtained from a woman aged 80 or older with acute or convalescent COVID-19.

The chain couples TRBV7-9 to TRBJ1-3; D uncertain. The CDR3 spans 15 residues. V lost 3 bases to trimming and J lost 0 bases, with 9 bases between them. Looked up from germline, CDR1 is SEHNR and CDR2 is FQNEAQ (reference sequence). CDR3 sequence: CASSFLAHSGNTIYF. The DNA of the CDR3 is TGTGCCAGCAGCTTCTTAGCACACTCTGGAAACACCATATATTTT.

The chain carries TRBV19 and TRBJ1-2, with a possible D match to TRBD1 (5 bases). CDR1 is LNHDA and CDR2 is SQIVND in the germline V gene (reference sequence). Trimming removed 9 bases from V and 1 base from J, with 15 bases in between. The length of the CDR3 is 14 residues. CDR3 coding DNA: TGTGCCAGCCAGAGGGGAGCGGGTAACTATGGCTACACCTTC. It codes for CASQRGAGNYGYTF.

The chain couples TRBV19 to TRBJ1-1, with TRBD1 as a possible D gene (5 bases). The CDR3 contains 15 residues. Between the trimmed V and J ends, which lost 4 bases and 3 bases, there was a span of 15 bases. Germline-derived CDR1 and CDR2 are LNHDA and SQIVND (reference sequence). The CDR3 nucleotides are TGTGCCAGTAGTACGGGGGGGTACGGTGACACTGAAGCTTTCTTT. This translates into CASSTGGYGDTEAFF. The full variable domain, rest sourced from reference TRBV19 and TRBJ1-1, is DGGITQSPKYLFRKEGQNVTLSCEQNLNHDAMYWYRQDPGQGLRLIYYSQIVNDFQKGDIAEGYSVSREKKESFPLTVTSAQKNPTAFYLCASSTGGYGDTEAFFGQGTRLTVV.

A few counts support this clone. V and J are TRBV27 and TRBJ1-1; no definite D call. Trimming pared 5 bases from V and 4 bases from J, leaving 11 bases between. The V gene's germline CDR1 is MNHEY and CDR2 SMNVEV (reference sequence). The length of the CDR3 is 13 residues. As DNA, the CDR3 is TGTGCCAGCAGTAACAGCCTCACCACTGAAGCTTTCTTT. Its translation is CASSNSLTTEAFF.

This clone was seen only a few times. The gene calls are TRBV2 and TRBJ2-3, with D perhaps TRBD2 (5 bases). Germline loops: CDR1 SNHLY, CDR2 FYNNEI. Trimming shortened V by 2 bases and J by 6 bases, and 9 bases separated the two germline ends. This CDR3 region has 13 residues. CDR3 nucleotides: TGTGCCAGCAGTGAAAACCGGAGGGATACGCAGTATTTT. Its protein is CASSENRRDTQYF.

The CDR3 protein is CASRGQATNTEAFF. The CDR3, as DNA: TGTGCCAGCCGGGGACAGGCAACGAACACTGAAGCTTTCTTT. The chain is built from TRBV6-5 and TRBJ1-1, with 8 bases aligning to TRBD1. Germline lookup yields CDR1 MNHEY and CDR2 SVGAGI. The CDR3 runs 14 residues. V dropped 8 bases and J dropped 1; count of bases not matched to a gene: 6.

The chain couples TRBV18 to TRBJ2-1; 13 nucleotides agree with TRBD2. This CDR3 has 16 residues. After removal of 3 bases from V and 4 bases from J, the junction contained 3 bases not matched to a gene. CDR1 and CDR2 from the germline V gene are KGHSH and LQKENI. CDR3: CASSPGTSGAYNEQFF. The CDR3 DNA reads TGTGCCAGCTCACCCGGGACTAGCGGGGCTTACAATGAGCAGTTCTTC.

CDR3 nucleotide sequence: TGTGCCAGCAGCTCCGCGGATAAAGAGACCCAGTACTTC. Translating it yields CASSSADKETQYF. The rearrangement links TRBV7-9 to TRBJ2-5; D call uncertain. The germline CDR1 and CDR2 sequences are SEHNR and FQNEAQ (reference sequence). This CDR3 is 13 amino acids long. The V end lost 4 bases, the J end lost 3 bases, and 9 bases lay between the germline ends.

This clone was seen ten or more times. This rearrangement joins TRBV2 to TRBJ1-1, with TRBD1 identical over 8 bases. The CDR3 has 17 residues. The germline CDR1 and CDR2 sequences are SNHLY and FYNNEI. Trimming at V came to 9 bases and at J to 2 bases, leaving 17 bases not matched to a gene. CDR3 DNA: TGTGCCAGGGACCGGGGGGTTTTCGGACAGGGAAACACTGAAGCTTTCTTT. It yields the protein CARDRGVFGQGNTEAFF.

This clone was counted a few times. The chain combines TRBV19 with TRBJ1-1, with D hard to call. The CDR3 totals 12 residues. Germline V gene lookup returns CDR1 LNHDA and CDR2 SQIVND (reference sequence). V gave up 5 bases and J gave up 11 bases, with 15 bases separating them. DNA of the CDR3: TGTGCCAGTAGTGAAGTTCGGGGTTCTGCTTTCTTT. It codes for CASSEVRGSAFF.